The T cell receptor beta chain under discussion was sequenced for a study of immune cell composition in non-small cell lung cancer. Some clones are missing from TCRdb's copy, which holds only in-frame ones; the method was immunoSEQ multiplex PCR. The data contain about 7,600 clones, about 78% of them seen just once; the ten biggest clones take up 12%. In regard to this clone: Its antigen is not identified.

Points from the study as a whole: Lung squamous cell carcinoma tumours had significantly higher top 10 clone scores and productive clonality than lung adenocarcinoma. Overall clonality, unlike maximal tumour-associated clone frequency, did not predict TIL reactivity.

Germline-derived CDR1 and CDR2 are SGHVS and FQNEAQ. The CDR3 runs 15 residues. With 4 bases clipped from V and 4 bases from J, the junction kept 6 bases outside the gene matches. Sequenced sample: lung tumor tissue. The TCR sequence derives from a human donor with non-small cell lung cancer. The chain has TRBV7-8 and TRBJ2-2, with 7 bases matching TRBD2. The CDR3 loop is CASSWGGSGTGELFF. The CDR3 nucleotides read TGTGCCAGCAGCTGGGGGGGGAGTGGCACCGGGGAGCTGTTTTTT.